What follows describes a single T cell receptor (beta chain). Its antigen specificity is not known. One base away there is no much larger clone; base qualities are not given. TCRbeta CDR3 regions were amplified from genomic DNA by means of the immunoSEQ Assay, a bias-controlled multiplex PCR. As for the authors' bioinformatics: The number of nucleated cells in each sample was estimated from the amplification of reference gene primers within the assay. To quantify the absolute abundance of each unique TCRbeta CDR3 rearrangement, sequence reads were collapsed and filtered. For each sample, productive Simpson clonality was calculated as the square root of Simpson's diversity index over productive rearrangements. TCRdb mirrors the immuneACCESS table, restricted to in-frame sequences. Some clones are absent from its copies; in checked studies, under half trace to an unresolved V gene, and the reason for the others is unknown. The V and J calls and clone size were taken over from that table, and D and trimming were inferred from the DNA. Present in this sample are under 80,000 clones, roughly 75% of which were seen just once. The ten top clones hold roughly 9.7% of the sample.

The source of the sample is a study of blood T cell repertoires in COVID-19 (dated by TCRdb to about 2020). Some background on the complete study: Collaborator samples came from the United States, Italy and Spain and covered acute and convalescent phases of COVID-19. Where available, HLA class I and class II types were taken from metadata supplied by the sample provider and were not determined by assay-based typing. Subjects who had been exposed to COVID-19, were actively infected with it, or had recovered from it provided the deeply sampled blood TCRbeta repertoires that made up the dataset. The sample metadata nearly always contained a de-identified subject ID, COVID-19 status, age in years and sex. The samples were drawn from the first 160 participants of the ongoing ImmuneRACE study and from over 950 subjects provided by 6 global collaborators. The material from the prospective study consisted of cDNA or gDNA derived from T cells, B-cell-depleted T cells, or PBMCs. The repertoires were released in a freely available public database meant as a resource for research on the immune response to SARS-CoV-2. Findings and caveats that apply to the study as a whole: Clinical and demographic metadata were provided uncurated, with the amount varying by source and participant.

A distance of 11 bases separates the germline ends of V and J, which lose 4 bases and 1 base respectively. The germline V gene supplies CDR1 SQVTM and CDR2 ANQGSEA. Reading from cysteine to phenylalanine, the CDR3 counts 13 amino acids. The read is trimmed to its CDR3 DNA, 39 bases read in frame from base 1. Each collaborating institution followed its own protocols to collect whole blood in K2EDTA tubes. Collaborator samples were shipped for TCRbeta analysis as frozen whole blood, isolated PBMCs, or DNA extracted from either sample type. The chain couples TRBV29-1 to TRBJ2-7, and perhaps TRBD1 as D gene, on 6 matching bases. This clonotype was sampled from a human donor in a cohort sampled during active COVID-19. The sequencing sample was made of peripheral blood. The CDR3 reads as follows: CSVAQGLSYEQYF. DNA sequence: TGCAGCGTTGCGCAGGGGTTGTCCTACGAGCAGTACTTC.